Below are 29 T cell receptor beta chains sequenced from a single sample in a study of T cell responses to AZD1222 COVID-19 vaccine. The table came from immunoSEQ multiplex PCR; TCRdb's copy has only in-frame clones and leaves some out. The sample contains 85,000 or so clones, roughly 86% of which appear only once. The sample here was peripheral blood, taken 28 days after the second AZD1222 dose. These receptor sequences come from an adult who received the AZD1222 COVID-19 vaccine.

The J gene is TRBJ1-1, the V gene TRBV5-1; no firm D call. The CDR3 length is 14 residues. The germline CDR1 and CDR2 sequences are SGHRS and YFSETQ. V was clipped by 1 base and J by 3 bases, with 10 bases between them. The CDR3, as DNA: TGCGCCAGCAGCTTGAGAAGTCAGGACACTGAAGCTTTCTTT. Translation gives CASSLRSQDTEAFF.

In DNA, the CDR3 is TGTGCCAGCAGCCGTCCGCCACAGGGGTTGTACTTC. Translated, it gives CASSRPPQGLYF. J is TRBJ2-7 and V is TRBV28; 7 bases match TRBD1. The CDR3 is made up of 12 amino acids. Germline CDR1 and CDR2: MDHEN and SYDVKM. V trimming: 6 bases; J trimming: 12 bases; junction bases outside the gene matches: 11.

This clone was counted once. The chain uses TRBV7-9 and TRBJ2-7; 9 bases map to TRBD1. The CDR3 runs 14 residues. Germline V CDR1 and CDR2: SEHNR, FQNEAQ (reference sequence). V gave up 5 bases and J gave up 4 bases; unmatched junction bases: 6. The CDR3 nucleotides read TGTGCCAGCAGCCCGACGGGACAGGGATACGAGCAGTACTTC. Protein: CASSPTGQGYEQYF.

The J gene is TRBJ2-1, the V gene TRBV7-9; D is possibly TRBD2 (5 bases). Looked up from germline, CDR1 is SEHNR and CDR2 is FQNEAQ (reference sequence). This CDR3 comprises 15 residues. The V end was cut by 0 bases, the J end by 5 bases, with 11 bases between. The CDR3 spells CASSLAMGRNNEQFF. The CDR3 DNA reads as TGTGCCAGCAGCTTAGCGATGGGGAGAAACAATGAGCAGTTCTTC.

The chain links TRBV6-5 to TRBJ2-5; D gene ambiguous. Germline-derived CDR1 and CDR2 are MNHEY and SVGAGI. CDR3 length equals 13 residues. Trimming removed 5 bases from V and 2 bases from J, with 9 bases in between. CDR3 nucleotide sequence: TGTGCCAGCAGTAGGGCCCCACAAGAGACCCAGTACTTC. It is translated as CASSRAPQETQYF.

This clone was counted between two and nine times. The gene calls are TRBV5-1 and TRBJ2-7; 7 bases line up with TRBD1. CDR3 length equals 13 residues. J gave up 3 bases and V 4 bases, and 4 bases lay outside the gene matches. The V gene's germline CDR1 is SGHRS and CDR2 YFSETQ. This CDR3 reads CASSRDSYYEQYF. DNA of the CDR3: TGCGCCAGCAGCAGGGACAGCTACTACGAGCAGTACTTC.

This clone turned up a few times. V usage is TRBV5-1 and J usage is TRBJ2-5; 10 bases match TRBD1. The length of the CDR3 is 15 residues. Germline CDR1 reads SGHRS; CDR2 reads YFSETQ. The V and J ends lost 0 bases and 5 bases, in that order; junction bases with no gene match: 4. The CDR3 spells CASSLAGTGVETQYF. The DNA for the CDR3 is TGCGCCAGCAGCTTGGCGGGGACAGGGGTGGAGACCCAGTACTTC. The full variable domain, its missing parts supplied by reference TRBV5-1 and TRBJ2-5, is KAGVTQTPRYLIKTRGQQVTLSCSPISGHRSVSWYQQTPGQGLQFLFEYFSETQRNKGNFPGRFSGRQFSNSRSEMNVSTLELGDSALYLCASSLAGTGVETQYFGPGTRLLVL.

The J gene is TRBJ1-2, the V gene TRBV30; D gene ambiguous. The CDR3 has 12 residues. The germline CDR1 and CDR2 sequences are GTSNPN and SVGIG (reference sequence). Trimming removed 3 bases at V and 2 bases at J, with 7 bases between. CDR3 DNA sequence: TGTGCCTGGAGGGTGGGGAACTATGGCTACACCTTC. Protein product: CAWRVGNYGYTF.

J is TRBJ2-7 and V is TRBV15, with 8 bases identical to TRBD1. Germline lookup yields CDR1 LNHNV and CDR2 YYDKDF (reference sequence). CDR3 length equals 15 residues. The V and J ends lost 5 bases and 6 bases, in that order; junction bases with no gene match: 12. CDR3 region: CATSGGQASLSEQYF. In nucleotides, the CDR3 is TGTGCCACCAGCGGGGGACAGGCGAGTTTGTCCGAGCAGTACTTC.

This clone was seen only a few times. J is TRBJ1-1 and V is TRBV7-9; 10 bases line up with TRBD1. CDR1 and CDR2 (germline): SEHNR, FQNEAQ (reference sequence). The CDR3 length is 14 residues. The V and J ends lost 5 bases and 3 bases, in that order; junction bases with no gene match: 3. Here the CDR3 reads CASSSGQGDTEAFF. DNA of the CDR3: TGTGCCAGCAGCAGTGGACAGGGGGACACTGAAGCTTTCTTT. Drawing the rest from reference TRBV7-9 and TRBJ1-1, the complete variable domain is DTGVSQNPRHKITKRGQNVTFRCDPISEHNRLYWYRQTLGQGPEFLTYFQNEAQLEKSRLLSDRFSAERPKGSFSTLEIQRTEQGDSAMYLCASSSGQGDTEAFFGQGTRLTVV.

The chain carries TRBV2 and TRBJ2-1; 14 bases match TRBD2. V lost 0 bases, J lost 10 bases, and 5 bases stayed unmatched. Germline CDR1 SNHLY, CDR2 FYNNEI. This CDR3 comprises 16 residues. DNA for the CDR3: TGTGCCAGCAGTGAAGCTGGACTAGCGGGAGGATTGGAGCAGTTCTTC. It encodes CASSEAGLAGGLEQFF.

The rearrangement uses TRBV28 and TRBJ1-2; D unresolved. Germline CDR1 reads MDHEN; CDR2 reads SYDVKM. This CDR3 contains 13 residues. Trimming took 5 bases from V and 8 from J, leaving 15 bases between them. CDR3 protein: CASSISTARGYTF. CDR3 in DNA: TGTGCCAGCAGTATCTCGACGGCGCGGGGCTACACCTTC.

V gene TRBV6-5 combines with J gene TRBJ2-1; 7 bases are shared with TRBD2. CDR3 length equals 16 residues. CDR1 and CDR2 from the germline V gene are MNHEY and SVGAGI. J was trimmed by 4 bases and V by 2 bases; bases with no gene match: 8. This CDR3 is CASSYLAVGGYNEQFF. The CDR3 DNA is TGTGCCAGCAGTTACCTAGCGGTTGGGGGTTACAATGAGCAGTTCTTC.

V gene TRBV15 combines with J gene TRBJ1-5; D may be TRBD1 (5 bases). Germline lookup yields CDR1 LNHNV and CDR2 YYDKDF (reference sequence). This CDR3 has 15 amino acids. Trimming left V 0 bases short and J 1 base short, with 7 bases between. The CDR3 loop is CATSRDRVSNQPQHF. For the CDR3, the DNA is TGTGCCACCAGCAGAGACAGGGTGAGCAATCAGCCCCAGCATTTT.

This rearrangement joins TRBV28 to TRBJ1-3; D call uncertain. CDR3 length: 12 residues. The V and J ends lost 4 bases and 4 bases respectively, with 5 bases between them. Germline V lookup: CDR1 MDHEN, CDR2 SYDVKM. CDR3 protein: CASSSVGNTIYF. The CDR3, as DNA: TGTGCCAGCAGTTCGGTCGGAAACACCATATATTTT. The full variable domain, completed using reference TRBV28 and TRBJ1-3, is DVKVTQSSRYLVKRTGEKVFLECVQDMDHENMFWYRQDPGLGLRLIYFSYDVKMKEKGDIPEGYSVSREKKERFSLILESASTNQTSMYLCASSSVGNTIYFGEGSWLTVV.

This sequence joins TRBV6-5 and TRBJ2-5; D unresolved. Trimming took 6 bases from V and 5 from J, leaving 7 bases between them. Germline values: CDR1 MNHEY, CDR2 SVGAGI. The CDR3 is made up of 11 amino acids. Here the CDR3 DNA reads TGTGCCAGCAGGATCGGCGAGACCCAGTACTTC. It is translated as CASRIGETQYF.

This clone was observed a few times. The chain has TRBV7-9 and TRBJ1-2, with a tentative D call TRBD1 (5 bases). This CDR3 region has 14 residues. V was shortened by 1 base and J by 0 bases, with 6 bases between the two germline ends. CDR1 is SEHNR, CDR2 FQNEAQ, per germline (reference sequence). The chain's CDR3 is CASSLVGANYGYTF. CDR3 in DNA: TGTGCCAGCAGCTTAGTAGGGGCTAACTATGGCTACACCTTC.

The chain recombines TRBV11-2 with TRBJ1-1, with D perhaps TRBD1 (6 bases). This CDR3 spans 15 amino acids. V was trimmed by 1 base and J by 4 bases, leaving 13 bases between them. The germline V gene encodes CDR1 SGHAT and CDR2 FQNNGV. As DNA, the CDR3 is TGTGCCAGCAGCTTAGTAGGGGGGGGTACCACTGAAGCTTTCTTT. Amino acids: CASSLVGGGTTEAFF.

The rearrangement uses TRBV7-2 and TRBJ1-2, with 9 bases that match TRBD1. CDR1 is SGHTA, CDR2 FQGNSA, per germline. There are 15 residues in the CDR3. Losses at the gene ends were 5 bases for V and 7 bases for J; bases not matched to a gene: 11. The DNA of the CDR3 is TGTGCCAGCAGCCCCCCCCCGGGACAGGGTCTTGGCTACACCTTC. It yields the protein CASSPPPGQGLGYTF.

J is TRBJ2-7 and V is TRBV5-1; TRBD2 matches at 12 bases. The CDR3 totals 17 residues. Trimming took 4 bases from V and 3 from J; bases not matched to a gene: 11. Germline CDR1 SGHRS, CDR2 YFSETQ. The CDR3 here is CASSPTSGGRYHYEQYF. CDR3 in DNA: TGCGCCAGCAGCCCCACTAGCGGGGGGCGATACCACTACGAGCAGTACTTC.

This chain uses TRBV10-3 with TRBJ1-3; maybe TRBD1 (5 bases). V lost 2 bases, J lost 0 bases, and 17 bases lay in between. The CDR3 is 18 amino acids. Germline loops: CDR1 ENHRY, CDR2 SYGVKD. The DNA of the CDR3 is TGTGCCATCAGTGAGGGGCAAACTTTGACAGTCTCTGGAAACACCATATATTTT. This encodes CAISEGQTLTVSGNTIYF.

This clone was observed a single time. CDR3 sequence (DNA): TGTGCCAGCAGCCAAGAAATGAACACTGAAGCTTTCTTT. Translation: CASSQEMNTEAFF. This rearrangement joins TRBV14 to TRBJ1-1; D unclear. V was trimmed by 0 bases and J by 0 bases, leaving 2 bases between them. CDR1 SGHDN and CDR2 FVKESK come from the germline V gene. The CDR3 consists of 13 residues.

V usage is TRBV28 and J usage is TRBJ2-7; 7 nucleotides line up with TRBD2. Germline-derived CDR1 and CDR2 are MDHEN and SYDVKM. The ends lost 3 bases at V and 2 bases at J; junction bases unmatched: 7. The CDR3 runs 15 residues. Here the CDR3 DNA reads TGTGCCAGCAGTTTTGGCGGGGGTCCCACCTACGAGCAGTACTTC. Translation: CASSFGGGPTYEQYF. Using reference TRBV28 and TRBJ2-7 for the parts outside the CDR3, the full variable domain is DVKVTQSSRYLVKRTGEKVFLECVQDMDHENMFWYRQDPGLGLRLIYFSYDVKMKEKGDIPEGYSVSREKKERFSLILESASTNQTSMYLCASSFGGGPTYEQYFGPGTRLTVT.

The table lists this clone with a few counts. This chain joins TRBV18 and TRBJ2-1; the D call may be TRBD1 or TRBD2 (5 bases each). This CDR3 contains 12 residues. Germline V lookup: CDR1 KGHSH, CDR2 LQKENI. V shed 6 bases and J shed 7 bases, with 10 bases lying between them. The CDR3, as DNA: TGTGCCAGCTCTGGGGGTGGTAATGAGCAGTTCTTC. Residues: CASSGGGNEQFF. The whole variable domain, filled in from reference TRBV18 and TRBJ2-1, reads NAGVMQNPRHLVRRRGQEARLRCSPMKGHSHVYWYRQLPEEGLKFMVYLQKENIIDESGMPKERFSAEFPKEGPSILRIQQVVRGDSAAYFCASSGGGNEQFFGPGTRLTVL.

V gene TRBV11-2 combines with J gene TRBJ2-4; TRBD1 matches at 9 bases. The CDR3 totals 14 residues. With 3 bases clipped from V and 6 bases from J, the junction kept 3 bases outside the gene matches. Germline values: CDR1 SGHAT, CDR2 FQNNGV. The CDR3 DNA reads TGTGCCAGCAGCTTGACGGGACAGGGAAACATTCAGTACTTC. It encodes CASSLTGQGNIQYF.

The chain has TRBV6-2 or TRBV6-3 and TRBJ2-7; D call uncertain. CDR1 MNHEY and CDR2 SVGEGT come from the germline V gene. The CDR3 runs 12 residues. Trimming removed 2 bases at V and 7 bases at J, with 9 bases between. DNA of the CDR3: TGTGCCAGCAGTTACAGGACCGGGGAGCAGTACTTC. Translation gives CASSYRTGEQYF.

The J gene is TRBJ1-2, the V gene TRBV7-2; D might be TRBD1 (5 bases). The CDR3 totals 14 residues. Germline lookup yields CDR1 SGHTA and CDR2 FQGNSA. Trimming cost V 3 bases and J 3 bases, with 11 bases left between them. The CDR3 DNA is TGTGCCAGCAGCTTCTCGCGGGGCGACTATGGCTACACCTTC. Translation gives CASSFSRGDYGYTF.

The rearrangement links TRBV6-5 to TRBJ2-1, with 8 bases fitting TRBD1. The CDR3 length is 16 residues. Germline V lookup: CDR1 MNHEY, CDR2 SVGAGI. Trimming at V came to 0 bases and at J to 8 bases, leaving 9 bases not matched to a gene. This CDR3 is CASSYSTTGAGYEQFF. The CDR3 DNA reads as TGTGCCAGCAGTTACTCGACGACAGGGGCTGGGTATGAGCAGTTCTTC.

This chain uses TRBV18 with TRBJ2-3; D ambiguous. In germline, CDR1 is KGHSH, CDR2 LQKENI. The CDR3 sequence is 18 residues long. Between the trimmed V and J ends, which lost 6 bases and 1 base, there was a span of 23 bases. In nucleotides, the CDR3 is TGTGCCAGCTCGAGAGCCTCGGGCGCCTTAGGACGCACAGATACGCAGTATTTT. Its translation is CASSRASGALGRTDTQYF.